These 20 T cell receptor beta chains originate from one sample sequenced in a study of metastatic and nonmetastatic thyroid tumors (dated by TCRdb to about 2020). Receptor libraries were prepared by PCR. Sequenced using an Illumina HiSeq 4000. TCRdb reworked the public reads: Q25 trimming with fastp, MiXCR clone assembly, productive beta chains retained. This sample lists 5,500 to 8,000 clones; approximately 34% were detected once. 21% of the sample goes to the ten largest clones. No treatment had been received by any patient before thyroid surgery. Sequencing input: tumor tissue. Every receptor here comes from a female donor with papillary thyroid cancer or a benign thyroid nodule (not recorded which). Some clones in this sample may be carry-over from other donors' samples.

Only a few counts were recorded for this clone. The CDR3 nucleotides are TGTGCCAGCAGCGCAGGACTAGCGGGAGATCCGTACTTC. Amino acids: CASSAGLAGDPYF. This chain uses TRBV11-2 with TRBJ2-7; TRBD2 aligns across 13 bases. The germline V gene has CDR1 SGHAT and CDR2 FQNNGV. Germline trimming cut 5 bases from V and 12 bases from J; bases unmatched to any gene: 7. The CDR3 has 13 amino acids.

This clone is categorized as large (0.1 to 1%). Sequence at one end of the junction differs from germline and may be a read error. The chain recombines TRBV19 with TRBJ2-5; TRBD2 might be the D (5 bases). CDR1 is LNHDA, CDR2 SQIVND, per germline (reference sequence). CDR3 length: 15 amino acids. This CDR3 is CASSPTTDREEAQYF. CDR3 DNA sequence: TGTGCCAGTAGTCCCACGACCGACCGGGAAGAGGCCCAGTACTTC.

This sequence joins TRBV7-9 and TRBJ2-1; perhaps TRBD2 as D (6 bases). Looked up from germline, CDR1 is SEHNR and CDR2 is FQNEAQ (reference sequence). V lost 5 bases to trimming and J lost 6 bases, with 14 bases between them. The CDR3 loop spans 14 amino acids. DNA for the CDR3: TGTGCCAGCAGCCAGATGACTAGTTTCAATGAGCAGTTCTTC. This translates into CASSQMTSFNEQFF.

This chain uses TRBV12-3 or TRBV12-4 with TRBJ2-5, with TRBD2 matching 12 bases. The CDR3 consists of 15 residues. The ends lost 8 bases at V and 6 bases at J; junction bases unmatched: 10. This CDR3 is CASGPLAGGRKTQYF. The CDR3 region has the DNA TGTGCCAGCGGGCCCCTAGCGGGAGGGAGAAAGACCCAGTACTTC.

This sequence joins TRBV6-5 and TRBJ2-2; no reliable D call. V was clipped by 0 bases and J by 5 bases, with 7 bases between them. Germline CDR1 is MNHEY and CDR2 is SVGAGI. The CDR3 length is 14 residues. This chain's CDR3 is CASSYSTETGELFF. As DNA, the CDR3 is TGTGCCAGCAGTTACTCGACTGAGACCGGGGAGCTGTTTTTT.

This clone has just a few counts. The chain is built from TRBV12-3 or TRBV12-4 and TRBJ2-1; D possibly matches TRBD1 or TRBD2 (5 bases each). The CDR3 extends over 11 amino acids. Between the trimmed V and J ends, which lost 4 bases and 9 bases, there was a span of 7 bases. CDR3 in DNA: TGTGCCAGCAGTTCGAGGGGTGAGCAGTTCTTC. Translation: CASSSRGEQFF.

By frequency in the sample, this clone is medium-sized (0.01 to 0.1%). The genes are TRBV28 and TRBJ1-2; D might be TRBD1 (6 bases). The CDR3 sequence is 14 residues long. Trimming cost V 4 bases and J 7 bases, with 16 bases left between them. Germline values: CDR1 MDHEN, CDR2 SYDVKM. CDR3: CASSSVRGSSGYTF. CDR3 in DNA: TGTGCCAGCAGTTCGGTCAGGGGCTCTAGTGGCTACACCTTC.

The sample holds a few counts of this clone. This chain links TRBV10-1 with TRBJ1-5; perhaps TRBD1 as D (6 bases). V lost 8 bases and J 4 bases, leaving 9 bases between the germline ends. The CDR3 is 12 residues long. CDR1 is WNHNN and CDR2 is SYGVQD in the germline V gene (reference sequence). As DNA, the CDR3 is TGCGCCAGCTCAAGGGGGAATCAGCCCCAGCATTTT. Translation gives CASSRGNQPQHF.

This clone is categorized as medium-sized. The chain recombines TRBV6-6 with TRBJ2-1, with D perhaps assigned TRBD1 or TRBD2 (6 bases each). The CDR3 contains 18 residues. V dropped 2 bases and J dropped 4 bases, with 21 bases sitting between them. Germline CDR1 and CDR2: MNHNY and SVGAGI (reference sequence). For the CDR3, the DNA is TGTGCCAGCAGTTACCTACCCAGGGACATCGGGGGATACAATGAGCAGTTCTTC. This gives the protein CASSYLPRDIGGYNEQFF.

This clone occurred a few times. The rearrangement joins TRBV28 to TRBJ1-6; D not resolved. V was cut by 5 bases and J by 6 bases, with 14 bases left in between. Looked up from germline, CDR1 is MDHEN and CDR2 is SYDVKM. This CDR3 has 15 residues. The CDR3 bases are TGTGCCAGCAGTCCGGACCCGAACCCTAATTCACCCCTCCACTTT. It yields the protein CASSPDPNPNSPLHF.

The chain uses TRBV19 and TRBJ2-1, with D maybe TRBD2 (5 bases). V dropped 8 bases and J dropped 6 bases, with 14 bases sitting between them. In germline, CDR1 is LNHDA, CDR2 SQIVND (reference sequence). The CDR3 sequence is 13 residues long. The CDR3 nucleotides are TGTGCCAGTTCCCACCGAGGAGGCAATGAGCAGTTCTTC. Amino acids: CASSHRGGNEQFF.

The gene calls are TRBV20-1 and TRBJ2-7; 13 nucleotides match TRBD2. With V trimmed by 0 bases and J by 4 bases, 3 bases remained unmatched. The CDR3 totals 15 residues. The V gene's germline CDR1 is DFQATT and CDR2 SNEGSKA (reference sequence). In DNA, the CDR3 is TGCAGTGCTAGAGACGCGGGACTAGCGGGATACGAGCAGTACTTC. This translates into CSARDAGLAGYEQYF.

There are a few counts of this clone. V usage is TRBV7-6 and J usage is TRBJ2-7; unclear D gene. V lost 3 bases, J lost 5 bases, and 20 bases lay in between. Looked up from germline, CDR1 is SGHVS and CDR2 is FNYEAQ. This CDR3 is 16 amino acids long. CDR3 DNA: TGTGCCAGCAGCTTCGGCACCGACCCACGTTTGGACGAGCAGTACTTC. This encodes CASSFGTDPRLDEQYF.

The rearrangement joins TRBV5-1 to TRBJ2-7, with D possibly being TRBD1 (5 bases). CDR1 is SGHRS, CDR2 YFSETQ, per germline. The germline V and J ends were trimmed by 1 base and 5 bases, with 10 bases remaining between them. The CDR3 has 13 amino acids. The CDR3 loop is CASSLSQGNEQYF. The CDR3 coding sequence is TGCGCCAGCAGCTTGTCCCAGGGAAACGAGCAGTACTTC.

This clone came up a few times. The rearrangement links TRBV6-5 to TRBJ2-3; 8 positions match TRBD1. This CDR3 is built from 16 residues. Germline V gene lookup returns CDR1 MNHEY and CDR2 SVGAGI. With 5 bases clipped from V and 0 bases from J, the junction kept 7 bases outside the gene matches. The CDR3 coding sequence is TGTGCCAGCAGTCAGGGGGCCGGGCCTAGCACAGATACGCAGTATTTT. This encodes CASSQGAGPSTDTQYF.

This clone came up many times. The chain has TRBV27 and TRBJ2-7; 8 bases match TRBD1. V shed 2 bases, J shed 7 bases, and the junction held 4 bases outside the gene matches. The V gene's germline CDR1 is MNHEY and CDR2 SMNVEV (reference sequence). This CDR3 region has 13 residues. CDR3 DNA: TGTGCCAGCAGTTTAGCAGGGGGCAGAGAGCAGTACTTC. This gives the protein CASSLAGGREQYF.

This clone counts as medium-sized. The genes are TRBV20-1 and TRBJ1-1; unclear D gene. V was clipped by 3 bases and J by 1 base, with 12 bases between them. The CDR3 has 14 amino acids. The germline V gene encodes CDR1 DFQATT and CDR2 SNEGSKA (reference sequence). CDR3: CSASETPTNTEAFF. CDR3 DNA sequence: TGCAGTGCTAGCGAGACACCTACGAACACTGAAGCTTTCTTT.

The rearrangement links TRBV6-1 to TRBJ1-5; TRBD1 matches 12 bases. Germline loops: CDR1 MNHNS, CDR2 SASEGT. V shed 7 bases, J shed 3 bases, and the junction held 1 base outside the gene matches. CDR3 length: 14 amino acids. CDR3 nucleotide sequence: TGTGCCAGCAAGGGACAGGGGGCCAATCAGCCCCAGCATTTT. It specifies CASKGQGANQPQHF.

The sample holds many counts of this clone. CDR3 region: CSGLDGDYGYTF. The CDR3 DNA follows: TGCAGCGGCTTGGACGGAGACTATGGCTACACCTTC. The chain recombines TRBV29-1 with TRBJ1-2; no firm D call. Germline V gene data show CDR1 as SQVTM and CDR2 as ANQGSEA. V gave up 7 bases and J gave up 3 bases, with 12 bases separating them. There are 12 residues in the CDR3.

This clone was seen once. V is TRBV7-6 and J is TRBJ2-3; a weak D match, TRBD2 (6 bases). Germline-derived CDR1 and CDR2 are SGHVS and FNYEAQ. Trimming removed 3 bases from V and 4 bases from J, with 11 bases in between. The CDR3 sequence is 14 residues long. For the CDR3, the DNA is TGTGCCAGCAGCTTGGGACTTCAAGCAGATACGCAGTATTTT. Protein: CASSLGLQADTQYF.